What follows are 22 T cell receptor beta chains derived from one specimen sequenced in a study of cytomegalovirus exposure and HLA in healthy donors. PCR was performed using 60 Vbeta and 13 Jbeta primers. This table comes from immunoSEQ multiplex PCR, and its TCRdb copy is limited to in-frame clones, with some not included. The top ten hold about 10% of the sample, which has about 64,000 clones, roughly 87% seen once. The sample comprised PBMCs. These receptors came from a female donor in good health and CMV-seronegative.

This rearrangement joins TRBV19 to TRBJ1-2; TRBD1 agrees at 10 bases. The CDR3 extends over 16 amino acids. The germline gives CDR1 LNHDA, CDR2 SQIVND (reference sequence). Trimming took 3 bases from V and 5 from J; bases not matched to a gene: 9. CDR3 residues: CASSIRGQGIAYGYTF. In DNA form, the CDR3 reads TGTGCCAGTAGTATTCGGGGACAGGGGATAGCTTATGGCTACACCTTC.

The rearrangement uses TRBV19 and TRBJ2-3, with 9 bases that match TRBD1. The V and J ends lost 6 bases and 4 bases, in that order; junction bases with no gene match: 11. There are 16 residues in the CDR3. Germline-derived CDR1 and CDR2 are LNHDA and SQIVND (reference sequence). Here the CDR3 reads CASRLQGAGGADTQYF. CDR3 DNA sequence: TGTGCCAGTAGGCTACAGGGGGCAGGGGGTGCAGATACGCAGTATTTT.

The J gene is TRBJ1-3, the V gene TRBV18; TRBD1 aligns across 12 bases. CDR3 size: 19 residues. V dropped 1 base and J dropped 4; count of bases not matched to a gene: 11. Germline V lookup: CDR1 KGHSH, CDR2 LQKENI. CDR3 DNA: TGTGCCAGCTCACCACTGGGACAGGGGGCTAACCGAGGAGGAAACACCATATATTTT. This gives the protein CASSPLGQGANRGGNTIYF. The full variable domain, rest sourced from reference TRBV18 and TRBJ1-3, is NAGVMQNPRHLVRRRGQEARLRCSPMKGHSHVYWYRQLPEEGLKFMVYLQKENIIDESGMPKERFSAEFPKEGPSILRIQQVVRGDSAAYFCASSPLGQGANRGGNTIYFGEGSWLTVV.

V and J are TRBV2 and TRBJ1-2; 7 nucleotides align to TRBD1. CDR1 and CDR2 from the germline V gene are SNHLY and FYNNEI. V shed 4 bases and J 5 bases; nucleotides not matched to a gene: 10. The CDR3 has 15 residues. The CDR3 region has the DNA TGTGCCAGCAGTGTCAGTCGAGGGGGCGCTTATGGCTACACCTTC. Protein product: CASSVSRGGAYGYTF.

Notes on this clone: Distinct nucleotide sequences in the sample also encode this CDR3. The chain recombines TRBV5-1 with TRBJ1-2, with TRBD1 matching 7 bases. The germline V gene encodes CDR1 SGHRS and CDR2 YFSETQ. The CDR3 sequence is 13 residues long. Trimming took 0 bases from V and 6 from J; bases not matched to a gene: 2. CDR3 sequence reads: CASSLGDRDGYTF. DNA of the CDR3: TGCGCCAGCAGCTTGGGGGACAGAGATGGCTACACCTTC.

The CDR3 DNA reads as TGTGCCAGCAGTTACTCGAGGAGGGGCGGTGAAAAACTGTTTTTT. It specifies CASSYSRRGGEKLFF. The chain couples TRBV6-5 to TRBJ1-4; D might be TRBD1 (5 bases). CDR3 length: 15 residues. Trimming took off 0 bases at V and 7 bases at J, with 12 bases between the two ends. From germline, CDR1 is MNHEY and CDR2 SVGAGI.

The chain is built from TRBV6-6 and TRBJ1-5; tentative D call: TRBD1 (5 bases). Trimming removed 8 bases from V and 7 bases from J, with 18 bases in between. Germline CDR1 MNHNY, CDR2 SVGAGI (reference sequence). The CDR3 runs to 14 residues. DNA for the CDR3: TGTGCCAGCGCGTGGGGGGTGCAACGACAGCCCCAGCATTTT. Protein product: CASAWGVQRQPQHF.

The CDR3 is CASSPSRRHNEKLFF. CDR3 bases: TGTGCCAGCAGCCCCTCGCGCAGGCATAATGAAAAACTGTTTTTT. The chain employs TRBV9 and TRBJ1-4, with no clear D. This CDR3 is 15 amino acids long. The V and J ends lost 4 bases and 4 bases respectively, with 14 bases between them. The germline V gene encodes CDR1 SGDLS and CDR2 YYNGEE.

The chain employs TRBV9 and TRBJ1-1, with D possibly being TRBD1 (5 bases). The CDR3 sequence is 13 residues long. Trimming shortened V by 4 bases and J by 1 base, and 8 bases separated the two germline ends. Germline CDR1 and CDR2: SGDLS and YYNGEE. The CDR3 sequence: CASSSQGNTEAFF. CDR3 nucleotide sequence: TGTGCCAGCAGCTCTCAGGGGAACACTGAAGCTTTCTTT.

The chain links TRBV7-9 to TRBJ1-3; D gene ambiguous. Germline CDR1 and CDR2: SEHNR and FQNEAQ (reference sequence). V was pared by 3 bases and J by 4 bases, with 13 bases between. The CDR3 is 15 residues long. CDR3 sequence (DNA): TGTGCCAGCAGCTTTGGCTTAACCGGGGGAAACACCATATATTTT. Amino acids: CASSFGLTGGNTIYF.

This rearrangement joins TRBV7-2 to TRBJ1-6; D ambiguous. This CDR3 region has 16 residues. Germline CDR1 SGHTA, CDR2 FQGNSA. Between the trimmed V and J ends, which lost 3 bases and 0 bases, there was a span of 9 bases. The CDR3 loop is CASSLNPSSYNSPLHF. DNA of the CDR3: TGTGCCAGCAGCTTGAATCCGAGCTCCTATAATTCACCCCTCCACTTT.

The chain recombines TRBV28 with TRBJ2-1, with TRBD1 as a possible D gene (5 bases). The CDR3 is 16 amino acids. Looked up from germline, CDR1 is MDHEN and CDR2 is SYDVKM. Trimming stripped 6 bases from V and 0 bases from J, with 15 bases between. The CDR3 is CASRPLGVLSYNEQFF. DNA of the CDR3: TGTGCCAGCAGGCCATTAGGGGTCCTCTCCTACAATGAGCAGTTCTTC.

This chain joins TRBV10-2 and TRBJ2-1; 12 positions agree with TRBD2. The CDR3 runs 15 residues. V lost 7 bases and J lost 12; bases outside the gene matches: 13. Looked up from germline, CDR1 is WSHSY and CDR2 is SAAADI. The DNA for the CDR3 is TGCGCCAGCACTCCTAGCGGGGGGGGCAGAATGCGGCAGTTCTTC. Protein product: CASTPSGGGRMRQFF.

The chain links TRBV7-9 to TRBJ2-3, with D possibly matching TRBD1 (6 bases). Germline CDR1 reads SEHNR; CDR2 reads FQNEAQ (reference sequence). The CDR3 contains 14 residues. Trimming took off 5 bases at V and 2 bases at J, with 11 bases between the two ends. The CDR3 spells CASSIGQLTDTQYF. CDR3 sequence (DNA): TGTGCCAGCAGCATCGGACAGCTCACAGATACGCAGTATTTT.

The chain couples TRBV7-9 to TRBJ1-4, with 7 bases lining up with TRBD1. From germline, CDR1 is SEHNR and CDR2 FQNEAQ (reference sequence). This CDR3 is 15 amino acids long. Germline trimming cut 1 base from V and 5 bases from J; bases unmatched to any gene: 4. The CDR3 DNA sequence: TGTGCCAGCAGCTTAGGGGGGACAGACAATGAAAAACTGTTTTTT. This codes for CASSLGGTDNEKLFF. The variable domain in full, with the rest retrieved from reference TRBV7-9 and TRBJ1-4, is DTGVSQNPRHKITKRGQNVTFRCDPISEHNRLYWYRQTLGQGPEFLTYFQNEAQLEKSRLLSDRFSAERPKGSFSTLEIQRTEQGDSAMYLCASSLGGTDNEKLFFGSGTQLSVL.

The V gene is TRBV7-3, the J gene TRBJ1-2; maybe TRBD1 (6 bases). This CDR3 spans 13 amino acids. The germline V and J ends were trimmed by 1 base and 7 bases, with 10 bases remaining between them. The germline CDR1 and CDR2 sequences are SGHTA and FQGTGA. The CDR3 region has the DNA TGTGCCAGCAGCTTAAGCGGGGGCTTTGGCTACACCTTC. Translated, it gives CASSLSGGFGYTF.

This clone was picked up one time. The chain uses TRBV7-2 and TRBJ2-1; 16 positions agree with TRBD2. The J segment lost 5 bases and the V segment lost 6 bases, leaving 4 bases of the junction unmatched. The CDR3 spans 16 residues. Germline CDR1 reads SGHTA; CDR2 reads FQGNSA. The CDR3 nucleotides read TGTGCCAGCAGTGGGGGACTAGCGGGAGGGCACAATGAGCAGTTCTTC. Protein: CASSGGLAGGHNEQFF.

The chain combines TRBV9 with TRBJ2-3; a possible D gene is TRBD2 (5 bases). CDR1 is SGDLS, CDR2 YYNGEE, per germline. V lost 0 bases to trimming and J lost 3 bases, with 14 bases between them. This CDR3 spans 16 amino acids. For the CDR3, the DNA is TGTGCCAGCAGCGTAGAAGGCGGGCCCGTGACAGATACGCAGTATTTT. Amino acids: CASSVEGGPVTDTQYF. Drawing the rest from reference TRBV9 and TRBJ2-3, the complete variable domain is DSGVTQTPKHLITATGQRVTLRCSPRSGDLSVYWYQQSLDQGLQFLIQYYNGEERAKGNILERFSAQQFPDLHSELNLSSLELGDSALYFCASSVEGGPVTDTQYFGPGTRLTVL.

Turning to this clone: At one end the junction does not follow the germline gene, possibly because of a read error. The rearrangement uses TRBV7-7 and TRBJ2-3; D possibly corresponds to TRBD1 (6 bases). The CDR3 is 13 amino acids. Per the germline V gene, CDR1 is SSHAT and CDR2 is FNYEAQ (reference sequence). CDR3 DNA sequence: TGTGCTAGCAGCCCCGGGGACACGGATACGCAGTATTTT. Amino acids: CASSPGDTDTQYF.

This clone has just a few counts. The rearrangement joins TRBV10-3 to TRBJ1-3; TRBD1 might be the D (5 bases). Germline CDR1 ENHRY, CDR2 SYGVKD. The CDR3 length is 15 residues. Trimming removed 2 bases at V and 4 bases at J, with 12 bases between. In DNA, the CDR3 is TGTGCCATCAGTGAGGTCCAGGGCCTGGGAAACACCATATATTTT. Translating gives CAISEVQGLGNTIYF.

V usage is TRBV19 and J usage is TRBJ2-1, with D perhaps matching TRBD2 (6 bases). The CDR3 totals 11 residues. Germline V gene data show CDR1 as LNHDA and CDR2 as SQIVND (reference sequence). V was cut by 8 bases and J by 10 bases, with 12 bases left in between. CDR3 residues: CASASEIEQFF. The DNA of the CDR3 is TGTGCCAGTGCTAGCGAAATAGAGCAGTTCTTC.

The chain recombines TRBV4-2 with TRBJ2-7; 9 bases fit TRBD2. V shed 1 base and J 0 bases; nucleotides not matched to a gene: 4. The CDR3 length is 16 residues. Germline assignment: CDR1 LGHNA and CDR2 YNFKEQ. CDR3: CASSQGRTSVSYEQYF. The CDR3 DNA reads as TGTGCCAGCAGCCAAGGGAGGACTAGCGTCTCCTACGAGCAGTACTTC.